The T cell receptor beta chain described here comes from a study of beta chain features in type 1 diabetes. Study-wide results and caveats: Among type 1 diabetes patients, VDJ junctions had fewer insertions and more deletions. The study notes PCR might favor shorter templates equally in patients and controls. Shorter TCRB CDR3s, moderately but significantly so, marked every one of the four CD4+ subsets in Type 1 diabetes patients.

As every portion of the isolated RNA was reverse transcribed, the sequencing read expressed TCRB transcripts. The assay was immunoSEQ multiplex PCR, and TCRdb's table has in-frame clones only and misses some. The sample lists around 240,000 clones; around 15% were seen once. In regard to this clone: Its antigen is undetermined.

CDR3 length: 11 residues. Germline loops: CDR1 ENHRY, CDR2 SYGVKD. The V end lost 4 bases, the J end lost 4 bases, and 5 bases lay between the germline ends. A sort by CD45RO/CCR7/CD25/CD127/CD95/CD27 yielded CD4+ naive, central memory, regulatory and stem cell-like memory cells. The gene calls are TRBV10-3 and TRBJ2-7; D call uncertain. Sequencing input: naive CD4+ T cells from blood. This clonotype was obtained from a man younger than 45 with type 1 diabetes. CDR3 amino acids: CAISGLYEQYF. Here the CDR3 DNA reads TGTGCCATCAGTGGCCTGTACGAGCAGTACTTC.